The TCR beta chain under discussion was sequenced for a study of OX40 agonist ivuxolimab in advanced cancers. The study, taken as a whole, reports: With doses of 0.1 to 3.0 mg/kg, CD4+ and CD8+ blood T cells had undergone clonal expansion by week 6.

For this clone: The antigen is undetermined.

The repertoire was sequenced with immunoSEQ multiplex PCR; TCRdb's copy has only in-frame clones and lacks some. This table holds 53,000 or so clones, just under 80% found once. V was clipped by 4 bases and J by 8 bases; unmatched bases: 6. The CDR3 has 13 residues. Germline CDR1 SEHNR, CDR2 FQNEAQ (reference sequence). Here the sequenced sample was CD4+ or CD8+ T cells sorted from blood, taken in a trial of the OX40 agonist ivuxolimab. The chain couples TRBV7-9 to TRBJ2-3; TRBD2 agrees at 7 bases. The receptor comes from an adult with an advanced solid tumor such as melanoma, head and neck, liver or kidney cancer. The CDR3 reads CASSSPGGGTQYF. The CDR3 DNA sequence: TGTGCCAGCAGCTCTCCTGGGGGGGGTACGCAGTATTTT. Drawing the rest from reference TRBV7-9 and TRBJ2-3, the complete variable domain is DTGVSQNPRHKITKRGQNVTFRCDPISEHNRLYWYRQTLGQGPEFLTYFQNEAQLEKSRLLSDRFSAERPKGSFSTLEIQRTEQGDSAMYLCASSSPGGGTQYFGPGTRLTVL.